This is a list of T cell receptor beta chains from one sample in a study of healthy donors' naive CD4 and CD8 T cells. TCRdb used MiXCR to reprocess the reads, holding one entry per CDR3 protein. The repertoire has some 190,000 distinct CDR3 sequences, over 60% of them found once; the top ten carry 2.3%. What was sequenced was naive CD4+ and CD8+ T cells sorted from blood, pooled from several donors. The receptors were gathered from a pool of human donors in good health; the sample pools cells from several healthy donors. Each CDR3 is given with its conserved first and last residue. Each record gives: J gene, D gene, clone size, V gene, CDR3 protein, CDR3 DNA. A D gene is named only where the DNA matches it firmly. Some rows have no size entry. The others give once, few or many, or a class for an expanded clone.

TRBJ1-2 | TRBD1 | NA | TRBV29-1 | CSVLQGSYGYTF | TGCAGCGTGTTACAGGGGAGCTATGGCTACACCTTC
TRBJ2-2 | NA | few | TRBV29-1 | CSVEDLWPGELFF | TGCAGCGTTGAAGATCTTTGGCCCGGGGAGCTGTTTTTT
TRBJ1-5 | NA | NA | TRBV12-3/TRBV12-4 | CASRDSNRPQHF | TGTGCCAGCAGGGATAGCAATCGGCCCCAGCATTTT
TRBJ2-1 | NA | once | TRBV6-5 | CASHSLGGEQFF | TGTGCCAGCCACAGTCTCGGGGGTGAGCAGTTCTTC
TRBJ2-7 | TRBD2 | NA | TRBV29-1 | CSVLVGLAGYEQYF | TGCAGCGTCCTAGTAGGACTAGCGGGCTACGAGCAGTACTTC
TRBJ2-1 | TRBD2 | NA | TRBV5-1 | CASSFWTSGAYEQFF | TGCGCCAGCAGCTTCTGGACTAGCGGGGCCTATGAGCAGTTCTTC
TRBJ2-7 | TRBD1 | NA | TRBV10-3 | CAISAGTGVYEQYF | TGTGCCATCAGTGCCGGGACAGGGGTCTACGAGCAGTACTTC
TRBJ1-1 | NA | NA | TRBV4-1 | CASSQVGMNTEAFF | TGCGCCAGCAGCCAAGTGGGTATGAACACTGAAGCTTTCTTT
TRBJ1-1 | TRBD1 | once | TRBV12-3/TRBV12-4 | CASNDYRGQNEAFF | TGTGCCAGCAACGATTACAGGGGGCAAAATGAAGCTTTCTTT
TRBJ1-3 | NA | NA | TRBV10-3 | CAIRDAGATGNTIYF | TGTGCCATCAGGGACGCAGGGGCGACTGGAAACACCATATATTTT
TRBJ2-1 | NA | NA | TRBV6-5 | CASSREGKQFF | TGTGCCAGCAGCCGCGAGGGGAAGCAGTTCTTC
TRBJ2-7 | NA | few | TRBV29-1 | CSVAKDSYEQYF | TGCAGCGTTGCGAAGGACTCCTACGAGCAGTACTTC
TRBJ1-1 | NA | NA | TRBV6-5 | CASSPTTVDTEAFF | TGTGCCAGCAGTCCAACTACAGTGGACACTGAAGCTTTCTTT